This T cell receptor (beta chain) was sequenced in a study of blood T cells in healthy people across ages. Study results and caveats: The authors considered diversity estimates from one million T cells to be underestimates.

This CDR3 is built from 14 residues. Between the trimmed V and J ends, which lost 7 bases and 3 bases, there was a span of 16 bases. The study isolated at least 6.5 million PBMCs from each sample. Note on this clonotype: What it binds is unknown.

The use of a sample-barcoded 5' primer and a J-beta primer mix characterized a second PCR of 7 to 11 cycles. TCRdb re-called the 5' RACE reads with MiXCR, one entry per CDR3 protein. The table shows roughly 1,100,000 distinct CDR3 sequences, with less than 25% occurring only once. These data were also filed under a second study, of T cells of mothers and their children.

Specimen: blood. The clonotype originates from a girl between 2 and 10 years old in good health. The chain has TRBV12-3 or TRBV12-4 and TRBJ2-7, with a tentative D call TRBD2 (7 bases). This chain's CDR3 is CASTRGGGFYEQYF. The CDR3 DNA reads TGTGCCAGCACCCGAGGGGGGGGTTTCTACGAGCAGTACTTC.